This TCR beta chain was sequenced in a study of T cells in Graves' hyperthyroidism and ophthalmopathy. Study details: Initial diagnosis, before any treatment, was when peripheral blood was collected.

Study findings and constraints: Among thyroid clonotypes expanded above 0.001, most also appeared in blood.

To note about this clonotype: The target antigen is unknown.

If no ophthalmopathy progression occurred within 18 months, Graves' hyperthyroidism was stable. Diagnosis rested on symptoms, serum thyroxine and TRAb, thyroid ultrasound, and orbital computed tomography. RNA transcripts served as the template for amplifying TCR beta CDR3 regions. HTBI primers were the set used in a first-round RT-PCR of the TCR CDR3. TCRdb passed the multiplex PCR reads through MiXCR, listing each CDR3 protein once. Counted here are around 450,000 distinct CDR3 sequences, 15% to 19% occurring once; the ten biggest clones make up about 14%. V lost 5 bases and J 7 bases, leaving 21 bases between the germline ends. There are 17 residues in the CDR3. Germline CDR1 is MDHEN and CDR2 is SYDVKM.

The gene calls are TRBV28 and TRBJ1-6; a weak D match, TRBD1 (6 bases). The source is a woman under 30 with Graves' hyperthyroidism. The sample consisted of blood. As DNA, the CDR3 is TGTGCCAGCAGTCCACCTCGTACAGGGCTCCGAAATTCACCCCTCCACTTT. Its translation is CASSPPRTGLRNSPLHF.